The 28 T cell receptor beta chains below come from one sample, sequenced in a study of early T cells in non-severe SARS-CoV-2 infection. TCRdb recomputed calls from the 5' RACE reads with MiXCR, one row per CDR3 protein. The sample holds about 38,000 distinct CDR3 sequences, under 5% seen once. The sequenced material came from whole blood. The source is an adult who was a healthcare worker with PCR-confirmed SARS-CoV-2 infection or an uninfected control (not recorded which).

This clonotype was detected many times. This chain uses TRBV6-1 with TRBJ1-5; no reliable D call. The CDR3 runs 15 residues. Trimming removed 4 bases from V and 0 bases from J, with 10 bases in between. Germline CDR1 and CDR2: MNHNS and SASEGT. The CDR3 nucleotides read TGTGCCAGCAGTGGCAGTACGTATAGCAATCAGCCCCAGCATTTT. It codes for CASSGSTYSNQPQHF.

This clonotype was seen a few times. The chain couples TRBV5-1 to TRBJ1-2; D gene ambiguous. Germline V CDR1 and CDR2: SGHRS, YFSETQ. CDR3 length: 12 amino acids. V was trimmed by 0 bases and J by 8 bases, leaving 8 bases between them. Here the CDR3 DNA reads TGCGCCAGCAGCTTGGCACCGGGCGGCTACACCTTC. Its protein product is CASSLAPGGYTF. Supplemented by reference TRBV5-1 and TRBJ1-2, the full variable domain reads KAGVTQTPRYLIKTRGQQVTLSCSPISGHRSVSWYQQTPGQGLQFLFEYFSETQRNKGNFPGRFSGRQFSNSRSEMNVSTLELGDSALYLCASSLAPGGYTFGSGTRLTVV.

This clonotype was counted ten times or more. This chain links TRBV13 with TRBJ2-3, with 7 positions matching TRBD1. The CDR3 has 13 residues. CDR1 is PRHDT and CDR2 is FYEKMQ in the germline V gene (reference sequence). V gave up 2 bases and J gave up 4 bases; unmatched junction bases: 0. In DNA form, the CDR3 reads TGTGCCAGCAGCTTACAGGGGGCAGATACGCAGTATTTT. Amino acid sequence: CASSLQGADTQYF.

This clonotype was seen more than once but under ten times. The chain has TRBV11-2 and TRBJ2-7; 9 nucleotides line up with TRBD2. This CDR3 has 15 residues. The germline CDR1 and CDR2 sequences are SGHAT and FQNNGV. The junction had 4 bases not matched to a gene; V was cut back by 4 bases and J by 0 bases. CDR3 sequence reads: CASSSLAGSSYEQYF. In DNA form, the CDR3 reads TGTGCCAGCAGCTCTCTAGCGGGGTCCTCCTACGAGCAGTACTTC.

Ten or more counts support this clonotype. The chain joins TRBV12-3 or TRBV12-4 to TRBJ2-7; D gene ambiguous. The V end lost 3 bases, the J end lost 1 base, and 7 bases lay between the germline ends. This CDR3 contains 13 residues. For the CDR3, the DNA is TGTGCCAGCAGTTTGTGGGGTTCCTACGAGCAGTACTTC. This sequence encodes CASSLWGSYEQYF.

This clonotype was seen ten or more times. The rearrangement uses TRBV12-3 or TRBV12-4 and TRBJ1-1; D not certain. V lost 8 bases to trimming and J lost 1 base, with 11 bases between them. The CDR3 extends over 13 amino acids. CDR3 region: CASAQAENTEAFF. CDR3 nucleotide sequence: TGTGCCAGCGCGCAGGCAGAGAACACTGAAGCTTTCTTT.

This clonotype was counted at least ten times. J is TRBJ1-4 and V is TRBV20-1, with D uncertain. This CDR3 is built from 12 residues. The germline V gene has CDR1 DFQATT and CDR2 SNEGSKA (reference sequence). V shed 5 bases and J shed 7 bases, with 11 bases lying between them. The CDR3 is CSALGSTEKLFF. The CDR3 DNA is TGCAGTGCTCTGGGGTCGACTGAAAAACTGTTTTTT.

This clonotype was counted ten times or more. J is TRBJ2-3 and V is TRBV29-1; 8 bases align to TRBD2. The V gene's germline CDR1 is SQVTM and CDR2 ANQGSEA. The CDR3 extends over 15 amino acids. Unmatched junction bases numbered 10, after V lost 6 bases and J lost 2 bases. CDR3 DNA sequence: TGCAGCGTAGCCCCAGCGGGGGCCTACACAGATACGCAGTATTTT. This encodes CSVAPAGAYTDTQYF.

This clonotype was seen repeatedly, ten times or more. The rearrangement uses TRBV19 and TRBJ1-2; tentatively, D is TRBD1 (5 bases). Germline lookup yields CDR1 LNHDA and CDR2 SQIVND (reference sequence). With 6 bases removed from V and 2 bases from J, the gap between germline ends came to 10 bases. The CDR3 is 13 residues long. The CDR3: CASRLDTNYGYTF. For the CDR3, the DNA is TGTGCCAGTAGGCTGGACACCAACTATGGCTACACCTTC.

This clonotype has at least ten counts. The V call is TRBV7-9, the J call TRBJ1-1; TRBD1 matches 7 bases. This CDR3 contains 13 residues. The junction had 12 bases not matched to a gene; V was cut back by 5 bases and J by 12 bases. CDR1 and CDR2 from the germline V gene are SEHNR and FQNEAQ (reference sequence). The DNA for the CDR3 is TGTGCCAGCAGCCTACGACAGGGAGGGGAAACTTTCTTT. As protein: CASSLRQGGETFF.

This clonotype was counted many times. V usage is TRBV6-6 and J usage is TRBJ1-2; 8 bases match TRBD1. Losses at the gene ends were 7 bases for V and 5 bases for J; bases not matched to a gene: 12. The germline CDR1 and CDR2 sequences are MNHNY and SVGAGI (reference sequence). The CDR3 is 15 residues long. Here the CDR3 DNA reads TGTGCCAGCACTTCGCAGGGGGCGGGTAGATATGGCTACACCTTC. As protein: CASTSQGAGRYGYTF.

At least ten counts were recorded for this clonotype. The chain has TRBV12-3 or TRBV12-4 and TRBJ1-2; 9 nucleotides align to TRBD1. The CDR3 has 13 residues. J was trimmed by 3 bases and V by 6 bases; bases with no gene match: 2. The CDR3 reads CASRQGADYGYTF. CDR3 nucleotide sequence: TGTGCCAGCAGACAGGGGGCCGACTATGGCTACACCTTC.

In its sample, this clonotype was seen many times. The rearrangement joins TRBV6-6 to TRBJ1-5; TRBD1 matches 7 bases. This CDR3 spans 17 amino acids. With V trimmed by 6 bases and J by 5 bases, 16 bases remained unmatched. CDR1 is MNHNY, CDR2 SVGAGI, per germline (reference sequence). CDR3 nucleotides: TGTGCCAGCAGGGCAGAAGGGGGCTTCCGATCTTATCAGCCCCAGCATTTT. Residues: CASRAEGGFRSYQPQHF.

This clonotype was seen ten or more times. The J gene is TRBJ2-1, the V gene TRBV10-3; TRBD1 aligns across 9 bases. V shed 4 bases and J 8 bases; nucleotides not matched to a gene: 6. This CDR3 comprises 14 residues. Germline V lookup: CDR1 ENHRY, CDR2 SYGVKD. For the CDR3, the DNA is TGTGCCATCAGTGCACAGGGGGCTCGGGATGAGCAGTTCTTC. Protein product: CAISAQGARDEQFF.

The sample holds many counts of this clonotype. The chain couples TRBV11-3 to TRBJ2-2; TRBD1 aligns across 7 bases. V shed 5 bases and J 5 bases; nucleotides not matched to a gene: 8. CDR1 and CDR2 from the germline V gene are SGHNT and YENEEA. CDR3 length: 15 residues. CDR3 coding DNA: TGTGCCAGCAGCCACCAGGGGGTCGGAACCGGGGAGCTGTTTTTT. This encodes CASSHQGVGTGELFF.

This clonotype was seen at least ten times. V gene TRBV2 combines with J gene TRBJ2-3; no clear D gene. The CDR3 contains 11 residues. The germline CDR1 and CDR2 sequences are SNHLY and FYNNEI. The ends were cut back, 8 bases at V and 4 bases at J, with 7 bases in the middle. CDR3 amino acids: CASADPDTQYF. The DNA for the CDR3 is TGTGCCAGCGCGGACCCAGATACGCAGTATTTT.

This clonotype is deemed medium-sized. The CDR3 region has the DNA TGCAGCGTGGGGGGTGCTGAAGCTTTCTTT. It yields the protein CSVGGAEAFF. The chain employs TRBV29-1 and TRBJ1-1, with D possibly TRBD1 on 5 matching bases. Trimming cost V 6 bases and J 6 bases, with 8 bases left between them. Per the germline V gene, CDR1 is SQVTM and CDR2 is ANQGSEA. This CDR3 is 10 amino acids long.

This clonotype showed up many times. This chain joins TRBV29-1 and TRBJ2-7; 8 positions match TRBD1. The CDR3 length is 13 residues. The V gene end was trimmed by 6 bases and the J gene end by 3 bases; junction bases not matched to a gene: 7. CDR1 SQVTM and CDR2 ANQGSEA come from the germline V gene. CDR3 loop: CSVTGQGGYEQYF. In DNA, the CDR3 is TGCAGCGTCACAGGACAGGGCGGCTACGAGCAGTACTTC.

The chain uses TRBV12-3 or TRBV12-4 and TRBJ1-1; D is uncertain. The CDR3 contains 13 residues. V lost 3 bases and J 0 bases, leaving 5 bases between the germline ends. The CDR3 region is CASSFNLNTEAFF. For the CDR3, the DNA is TGTGCCAGCAGTTTTAACCTGAACACTGAAGCTTTCTTT.

The chain combines TRBV19 with TRBJ2-7; 9 positions agree with TRBD1. J was trimmed by 4 bases and V by 8 bases; bases with no gene match: 6. The CDR3 has 13 amino acids. Germline-derived CDR1 and CDR2 are LNHDA and SQIVND (reference sequence). The CDR3 protein is CASGDRGMYEQYF. The DNA for the CDR3 is TGTGCCAGTGGCGACAGGGGGATGTACGAGCAGTACTTC. Filled out from reference TRBV19 and TRBJ2-7, the complete variable domain reads DGGITQSPKYLFRKEGQNVTLSCEQNLNHDAMYWYRQDPGQGLRLIYYSQIVNDFQKGDIAEGYSVSREKKESFPLTVTSAQKNPTAFYLCASGDRGMYEQYFGPGTRLTVT.

This clonotype has at least ten counts. This chain joins TRBV6-6 and TRBJ1-4, with D maybe TRBD1 (5 bases). The CDR3 consists of 16 residues. Germline assignment: CDR1 MNHNY and CDR2 SVGAGI (reference sequence). V was trimmed by 4 bases and J by 5 bases, leaving 17 bases between them. The CDR3 sequence is CASSSDSRVSNEKLFF. The CDR3 region has the DNA TGTGCCAGCAGTTCCGACAGTAGAGTATCGAATGAAAAACTGTTTTTT.

This clonotype has a handful of counts. The CDR3 DNA follows: TGCAGTGCTCTCCAATATGGGACACCCGGCGGCGACTATGGCTACACCTTC. Translated: CSALQYGTPGGDYGYTF. The chain joins TRBV20-1 to TRBJ1-2; maybe TRBD1 (6 bases). This CDR3 has 17 residues. Trimming took off 5 bases at V and 3 bases at J, with 25 bases between the two ends. CDR1 is DFQATT, CDR2 SNEGSKA, per germline (reference sequence).

This clonotype was detected many times. Written as DNA, the CDR3 is TGCAGTGCTAGCGGGGGGCCTTTACAAGAGACCCAGTACTTC. Residues: CSASGGPLQETQYF. The gene calls are TRBV20-1 and TRBJ2-5, with D possibly being TRBD2 (7 bases). CDR3 length: 14 residues. With 3 bases removed from V and 2 bases from J, the gap between germline ends came to 13 bases. Germline V gene lookup returns CDR1 DFQATT and CDR2 SNEGSKA (reference sequence).

The sample holds many counts of this clonotype. The J gene is TRBJ1-1, the V gene TRBV6-1; 10 nucleotides line up with TRBD1. The CDR3 extends over 16 amino acids. CDR1 and CDR2 from the germline V gene are MNHNS and SASEGT. V dropped 8 bases and J dropped 2; count of bases not matched to a gene: 11. The DNA of the CDR3 is TGTGCCAGCGGACGGGACAGGGGCACCGCAAACACTGAAGCTTTCTTT. Its protein is CASGRDRGTANTEAFF.

In this sample, this clonotype turned up many times. V and J are TRBV29-1 and TRBJ2-6, with D unclear. Germline V CDR1 and CDR2: SQVTM, ANQGSEA. The CDR3 extends over 13 amino acids. V gave up 5 bases and J gave up 0 bases, with 5 bases separating them. In DNA form, the CDR3 reads TGCAGCGTTCAAGTCTCTGGGGCCAACGTCCTGACTTTC. It is translated as CSVQVSGANVLTF.

This clonotype has ten or more counts. This sequence joins TRBV6-1 and TRBJ1-5; D possibly corresponds to TRBD1 (6 bases). V was shortened by 1 base and J by 5 bases, with 12 bases between the two germline ends. The CDR3 is 15 amino acids. Germline assignment: CDR1 MNHNS and CDR2 SASEGT. CDR3 sequence (DNA): TGTGCCAGCAGTGAAGGGACAGAGATACATCAGCCCCAGCATTTT. Translation: CASSEGTEIHQPQHF.

This clonotype showed up many times. J is TRBJ1-1 and V is TRBV2; no reliable D call. CDR3 length equals 14 residues. Germline V lookup: CDR1 SNHLY, CDR2 FYNNEI. V was pared by 1 base and J by 4 bases, with 10 bases between. The CDR3 coding sequence is TGTGCCAGCAGTGAAGTTGCCGGGAGCACTGAAGCTTTCTTT. It is translated as CASSEVAGSTEAFF.

The table lists this clonotype with many counts. V is TRBV4-2 and J is TRBJ1-4, with unresolved D. V lost 6 bases and J 6 bases, leaving 17 bases between the germline ends. CDR1 LGHNA and CDR2 YNFKEQ come from the germline V gene. This CDR3 has 15 amino acids. The CDR3 bases are TGTGCCAGCAGTCGAAACTTTGGTAACGATGAAAAACTGTTTTTT. Translation gives CASSRNFGNDEKLFF.